This entry lists 7 T cell receptor beta chains sequenced from one sample in a study of vaccination and CD4 T cells after COVID-19. The treatment here: roughly 11-day PBMC culture with coronavirus spike peptide pools or control peptides (ViraFEST assay). An Oncomine TCR Beta short-read assay was used to sequence the DNA from cultured CD4+ T cells. TCRdb processed the PCR reads anew with MiXCR; each CDR3 protein has one entry. The table lists under 15,000 distinct CDR3 sequences, 25% to 30% of them singletons. No antigen has been identified for these receptors. The material sequenced was cultured CD4+ T cells from blood. The source of these receptors is a human donor with COVID-19.

This clonotype was seen only a few times. The V call is TRBV11-3, the J call TRBJ1-6; D gene unclear. Trimming left V 3 bases short and J 7 bases short, with 13 bases between. The CDR3 consists of 15 residues. CDR1 SGHNT and CDR2 YENEEA come from the germline V gene. CDR3: CASSFFTETNSPLHF. The CDR3 DNA is TGTGCCAGCAGCTTTTTTACCGAGACGAATTCACCCCTCCACTTT.

This clonotype has just a few counts. The chain couples TRBV24-1 to TRBJ1-1; D ambiguous. Trimming shortened V by 5 bases and J by 1 base, and 7 bases separated the two germline ends. CDR1 and CDR2 (germline): KGHDR, SFDVKD. CDR3 length equals 13 residues. DNA for the CDR3: TGTGCCACCAGTGGAAACTCGAACACTGAAGCTTTCTTT. Its translation is CATSGNSNTEAFF.

For this clonotype: This likely comes from a read error, as the CDR3 has no conserved phenylalanine or tryptophan at its end. CDR3: CASSSWYQETQYL. In nucleotides, the CDR3 is TGTGCCAGCAGCTCCTGGTACCAAGAGACCCAGTACTTA. V is TRBV7-6 and J is TRBJ2-5, with D unclear. Trimming shortened V by 4 bases and J by 0 bases, and 6 bases separated the two germline ends. CDR1 is SGHVS and CDR2 is FNYEAQ in the germline V gene. This CDR3 region has 13 residues.

V is TRBV7-8 and J is TRBJ1-5, with a weak D call TRBD1 (6 bases). The CDR3 has 14 amino acids. CDR1 SGHVS and CDR2 FQNEAQ come from the germline V gene. V dropped 5 bases and J dropped 6 bases, with 14 bases sitting between them. DNA of the CDR3: TGTGCCAGCAGCCGGACAGATTTAACTCAGCCCCAGCATTTT. Its protein is CASSRTDLTQPQHF.

J is TRBJ2-5 and V is TRBV6-2 or TRBV6-3, with 9 bases lining up with TRBD2. Germline CDR1 and CDR2: MNHEY and SVGEGT. The ends lost 7 bases at V and 5 bases at J; junction bases unmatched: 8. CDR3 size: 14 residues. CDR3 coding DNA: TGTGCCAGCACCTGGGGACTAGCCATGGAGACCCAGTACTTC. Amino acids: CASTWGLAMETQYF.

The chain employs TRBV27 and TRBJ2-3; tentatively, D is TRBD1 or TRBD2 (5 bases each). The CDR3 runs to 16 residues. The germline V gene encodes CDR1 MNHEY and CDR2 SMNVEV (reference sequence). V was pared by 0 bases and J by 0 bases, with 10 bases between. The CDR3 loop is CASSLSGTTSTDTQYF. CDR3 bases: TGTGCCAGCAGTTTATCAGGGACCACTAGCACAGATACGCAGTATTTT.

This clonotype was seen a few times. V usage is TRBV7-9 and J usage is TRBJ1-2, with no clear D. Per the germline V gene, CDR1 is SEHNR and CDR2 is FQNEAQ (reference sequence). The V end was cut by 0 bases, the J end by 5 bases, with 16 bases between. The CDR3 loop spans 16 amino acids. The CDR3 coding sequence is TGTGCCAGCAGCTTAGCGGGCCAGGCGCTCTCGTATGGCTACACCTTC. Its translation is CASSLAGQALSYGYTF.